The 18 T cell receptor beta chains given below trace back to one sample, sequenced in a study of T cell changes during pregnancy in multiple sclerosis. The data were produced by immunoSEQ multiplex PCR, yet TCRdb's version contains in-frame clones alone and is incomplete. Counted here are 35,000 to 45,000 clones, 90% occurring once; the ten biggest clones make up 4% to 6%. This material consisted of peripheral blood, taken in the second trimester of pregnancy. The receptor source for this set is a female donor in good health, enrolled as a control in a pregnancy study.

The gene calls are TRBV18 and TRBJ2-1; TRBD2 matches 8 bases. Germline V gene sequence: CDR1 KGHSH, CDR2 LQKENI. CDR3 length: 14 residues. Trimming removed 6 bases from V and 9 bases from J; junction bases left unmatched: 10. The CDR3 DNA follows: TGTGCCAGCTCCCAAGCCGGGACTAGGAGTGAGCAGTTCTTC. It specifies CASSQAGTRSEQFF.

The CDR3 sequence is CASQGYRVEQFF. Here the CDR3 DNA reads TGCGCCAGCCAAGGGTACAGGGTTGAGCAGTTCTTC. The rearrangement uses TRBV5-1 and TRBJ2-1, with D possibly matching TRBD1 (6 bases). V dropped 7 bases and J dropped 9 bases, with 14 bases sitting between them. The length of the CDR3 is 12 residues. CDR1 SGHRS and CDR2 YFSETQ come from the germline V gene.

V and J are TRBV15 and TRBJ1-3, with 7 bases identical to TRBD1. The ends lost 5 bases at V and 5 bases at J; junction bases unmatched: 6. Germline V CDR1 and CDR2: LNHNV, YYDKDF (reference sequence). This CDR3 has 14 amino acids. The CDR3 region is CATSHSGGRNTIYF. CDR3 sequence (DNA): TGTGCCACCAGCCATTCAGGGGGACGAAACACCATATATTTT.

This chain uses TRBV7-9 with TRBJ1-2; 9 bases align to TRBD1. J lost 12 bases, V lost 1 base, and 15 bases had no gene match. From germline, CDR1 is SEHNR and CDR2 FQNEAQ (reference sequence). This CDR3 comprises 16 residues. Here the CDR3 reads CASSLGGSGTGTTHTF. DNA of the CDR3: TGTGCCAGCAGCTTAGGGGGATCCGGGACAGGGACAACTCACACCTTC.

V is TRBV9 and J is TRBJ2-3, with 10 bases aligning to TRBD1. From germline, CDR1 is SGDLS and CDR2 YYNGEE. CDR3 length: 14 amino acids. The ends lost 4 bases at V and 4 bases at J; junction bases unmatched: 3. The CDR3 here is CASSPGQGADTQYF. In DNA form, the CDR3 reads TGTGCCAGCAGCCCCGGACAGGGGGCAGATACGCAGTATTTT.

V gene TRBV27 combines with J gene TRBJ2-7; perhaps TRBD1 as D (6 bases). Trimming took 5 bases from V and 7 from J, leaving 21 bases between them. Germline V CDR1 and CDR2: MNHEY, SMNVEV (reference sequence). The CDR3 spans 15 residues. CDR3 sequence (DNA): TGTGCCAGCAGTGGTTCACAGGGTCCAAGGGGGGAGCAGTACTTC. Protein: CASSGSQGPRGEQYF.

V and J are TRBV27 and TRBJ2-7; 11 nucleotides line up with TRBD1. This CDR3 has 16 amino acids. The junction had 5 bases not matched to a gene; V was cut back by 0 bases and J by 4 bases. CDR1 MNHEY and CDR2 SMNVEV come from the germline V gene (reference sequence). The CDR3 DNA reads TGTGCCAGCAGTTTATCGAGTGGGGACAGGGGGTACGAGCAGTACTTC. Translating it yields CASSLSSGDRGYEQYF.

The V and J genes are TRBV12-5 and TRBJ1-6; D is perhaps TRBD1 (5 bases). The V and J ends lost 3 bases and 7 bases respectively, with 31 bases between them. The CDR3 runs 21 residues. Germline V gene sequence: CDR1 LGHNT, CDR2 FRNRAP. CDR3 nucleotides: TGTGCTAGTGGTTTCGTGAGCCCATTGAACCTCGGCGATAGGGGAAATTCACCCCTCCACTTT. Translation: CASGFVSPLNLGDRGNSPLHF.

This chain joins TRBV29-1 and TRBJ2-1, with D perhaps TRBD2 (5 bases). V was cut by 5 bases and J by 9 bases, with 11 bases left in between. The germline V gene has CDR1 SQVTM and CDR2 ANQGSEA. The CDR3 loop spans 11 amino acids. Here the CDR3 reads CSVHSVSEQFF. The DNA of the CDR3 is TGCAGCGTTCATAGCGTTAGTGAGCAGTTCTTC.

The V and J genes are TRBV4-1 and TRBJ1-3; no firm D call. CDR1 and CDR2 (germline): MGHRA, YSYEKL. V was trimmed by 0 bases and J by 0 bases, leaving 9 bases between them. This CDR3 spans 16 amino acids. The CDR3 reads CASSQEVSYSGNTIYF. DNA of the CDR3: TGCGCCAGCAGCCAAGAGGTCAGTTACTCTGGAAACACCATATATTTT.

The chain uses TRBV10-1 and TRBJ1-3, with 7 bases identical to TRBD1. Germline CDR1 reads WNHNN; CDR2 reads SYGVQD (reference sequence). There are 16 residues in the CDR3. V dropped 10 bases and J dropped 0; count of bases not matched to a gene: 12. CDR3: CANLTGQVSSGNTIYF. The CDR3 bases are TGCGCCAACCTAACAGGACAGGTGAGCTCTGGAAACACCATATATTTT.

The chain employs TRBV2 and TRBJ1-1; D gene ambiguous. The CDR3 runs 14 residues. Germline lookup yields CDR1 SNHLY and CDR2 FYNNEI. The V end lost 4 bases, the J end lost 2 bases, and 11 bases lay between the germline ends. The DNA for the CDR3 is TGTGCCAGCAGTGGACGGGATTCCAACACTGAAGCTTTCTTT. Its protein is CASSGRDSNTEAFF.

This clone has more than one count but fewer than ten. As DNA, the CDR3 is TGTGCCAGCAGTGAAACGGGAGGTTCCTACAATGAGCAGTTCTTC. Its translation is CASSETGGSYNEQFF. The V and J genes are TRBV6-4 and TRBJ2-1, with 7 nucleotides matching TRBD2. Germline loops: CDR1 MRHNA, CDR2 SNTAGT. Unmatched junction bases numbered 3, after V lost 3 bases and J lost 1 base. This CDR3 contains 15 residues.

The J gene is TRBJ1-1, the V gene TRBV6-5; D might be TRBD1 (6 bases). Germline CDR1 MNHEY, CDR2 SVGAGI. Trimming removed 2 bases at V and 8 bases at J, with 18 bases between. This CDR3 comprises 15 residues. The CDR3 loop reads CASSYVAQGPFEAFF. CDR3 DNA sequence: TGTGCCAGCAGTTACGTGGCACAGGGTCCTTTCGAAGCTTTCTTT.

This clone was recorded once. The gene calls are TRBV29-1 and TRBJ2-5, with D possibly TRBD2 on 6 matching bases. Germline V gene sequence: CDR1 SQVTM, CDR2 ANQGSEA. V was clipped by 3 bases and J by 5 bases, with 10 bases between them. The CDR3 covers 12 residues. The CDR3 region has the DNA TGCAGCGTTGATGGGCTAGCGGAGACCCAGTACTTC. Protein product: CSVDGLAETQYF.

The chain links TRBV15 to TRBJ1-1; unclear D gene. The germline gives CDR1 LNHNV, CDR2 YYDKDF (reference sequence). The V end was cut by 5 bases, the J end by 1 base, with 5 bases between. CDR3 length: 12 residues. CDR3 sequence: CATSWQNTEAFF. In DNA, the CDR3 is TGTGCCACCAGCTGGCAGAACACTGAAGCTTTCTTT.

The V call is TRBV10-3, the J call TRBJ1-5; D ambiguous. Per germline, CDR1 ENHRY and CDR2 SYGVKD. V was trimmed by 8 bases and J by 7 bases, leaving 15 bases between them. This CDR3 comprises 13 residues. The CDR3 DNA follows: TGTGCCATCCAAAACAGTGCGGGGCAGCCCCAGCATTTT. Its translation is CAIQNSAGQPQHF.

The V call is TRBV30, the J call TRBJ2-3, with 10 positions matching TRBD1. V shed 3 bases and J 2 bases; nucleotides not matched to a gene: 2. Germline assignment: CDR1 GTSNPN and CDR2 SVGIG (reference sequence). The CDR3 loop spans 14 amino acids. CDR3 bases: TGTGCCTGGAGGGGGACAGGGGCCACAGATACGCAGTATTTT. It yields the protein CAWRGTGATDTQYF. Full variable domain (missing parts from reference TRBV30 and TRBJ2-3): SQTIHQWPATLVQPVGSPLSLECTVEGTSNPNLYWYRQAAGRGLQLLFYSVGIGQISSEVPQNLSASRPQDRQFILSSKKLLLSDSGFYLCAWRGTGATDTQYFGPGTRLTVL.